Listed here is a single T cell receptor (beta chain). This record belongs to a study of T cells in tumors after PD-1 blockade. Study as a whole: Patients had no prior checkpoint blockade, systemic immunosuppressants, or anti-cancer therapy within 4 weeks.

The V gene lost 0 bases and the J gene lost 7 bases, with 9 bases spanning the gap. Germline V gene data show CDR1 as LNHDA and CDR2 as SQIVND (reference sequence). CDR3 length: 14 residues. Data came from immunoSEQ multiplex PCR; TCRdb stores just in-frame clones and leaves some out. The sample has around 50,000 clones, 79% seen once. The chain links TRBV19 to TRBJ2-2, with a tentative D call TRBD2 (5 bases). Sequencing was performed on PBMCs, taken before anti-PD-1 treatment. This TCR was recovered from a human donor with basal cell carcinoma. This CDR3 reads CASSIDNGGGELFF. The CDR3, as DNA: TGTGCCAGTAGTATAGATAACGGAGGCGGGGAGCTGTTTTTT.